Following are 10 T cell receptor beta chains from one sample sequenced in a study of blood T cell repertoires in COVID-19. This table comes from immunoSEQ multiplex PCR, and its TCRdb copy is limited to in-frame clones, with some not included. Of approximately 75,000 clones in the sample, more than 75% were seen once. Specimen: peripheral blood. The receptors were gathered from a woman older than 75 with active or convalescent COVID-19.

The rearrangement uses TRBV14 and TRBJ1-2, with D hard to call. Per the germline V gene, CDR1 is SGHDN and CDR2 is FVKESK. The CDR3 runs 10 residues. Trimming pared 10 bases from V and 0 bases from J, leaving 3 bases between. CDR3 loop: CAISNYGYTF. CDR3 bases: TGTGCCATCTCTAACTATGGCTACACCTTC. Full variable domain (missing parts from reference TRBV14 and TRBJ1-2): EAGVTQFPSHSVIEKGQTVTLRCDPISGHDNLYWYRRVMGKEIKFLLHFVKESKQDESGMPNNRFLAERTGGTYSTLKVQPAELEDSGVYFCAISNYGYTFGSGTRLTVV.

CDR3 protein: CASRMQGRSTDTQYF. CDR3 nucleotide sequence: TGTGCCAGCAGAATGCAGGGAAGGAGCACAGATACGCAGTATTTT. This rearrangement joins TRBV27 to TRBJ2-3, with a weak D call TRBD1 (5 bases). The CDR3 totals 15 residues. Germline-derived CDR1 and CDR2 are MNHEY and SMNVEV (reference sequence). V was clipped by 6 bases and J by 0 bases, with 13 bases between them.

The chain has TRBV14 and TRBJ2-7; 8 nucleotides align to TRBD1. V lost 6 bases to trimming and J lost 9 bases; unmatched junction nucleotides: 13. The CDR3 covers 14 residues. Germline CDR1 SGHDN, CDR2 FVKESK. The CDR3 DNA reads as TGTGCCAGCAGTCAGACGGGACAGGTGTATGGGCAGTACTTC. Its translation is CASSQTGQVYGQYF.

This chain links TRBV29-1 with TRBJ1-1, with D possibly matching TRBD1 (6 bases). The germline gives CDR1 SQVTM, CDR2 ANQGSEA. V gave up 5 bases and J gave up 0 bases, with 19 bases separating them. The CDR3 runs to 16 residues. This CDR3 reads CSVIGQTRLVNTEAFF. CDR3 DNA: TGCAGCGTTATCGGACAGACACGCCTCGTGAACACTGAAGCTTTCTTT.

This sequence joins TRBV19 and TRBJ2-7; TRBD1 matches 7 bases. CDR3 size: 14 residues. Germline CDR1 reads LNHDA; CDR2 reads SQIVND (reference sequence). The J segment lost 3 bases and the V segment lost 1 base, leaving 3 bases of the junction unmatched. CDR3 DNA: TGTGCCAGTAGTATAGTTGCAGGGGGCTACGAGCAGTACTTC. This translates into CASSIVAGGYEQYF.

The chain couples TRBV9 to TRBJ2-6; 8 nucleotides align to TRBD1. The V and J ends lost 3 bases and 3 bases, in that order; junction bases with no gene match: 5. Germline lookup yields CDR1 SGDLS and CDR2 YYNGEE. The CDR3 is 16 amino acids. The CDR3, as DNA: TGTGCCAGCAGCGCCCGACAGGGGTTTGGGGCCAACGTCCTGACTTTC. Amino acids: CASSARQGFGANVLTF.

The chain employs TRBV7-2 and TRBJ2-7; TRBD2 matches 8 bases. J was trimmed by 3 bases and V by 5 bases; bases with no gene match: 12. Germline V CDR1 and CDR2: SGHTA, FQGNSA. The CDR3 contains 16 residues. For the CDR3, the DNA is TGTGCCAGCAGCCCATGGGCGGGGGGTTCCTTCTACGAGCAGTACTTC. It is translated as CASSPWAGGSFYEQYF.

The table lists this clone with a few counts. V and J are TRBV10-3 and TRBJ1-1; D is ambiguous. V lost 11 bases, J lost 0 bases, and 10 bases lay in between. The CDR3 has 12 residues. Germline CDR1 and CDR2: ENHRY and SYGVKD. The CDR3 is CAASPMNTEAFF. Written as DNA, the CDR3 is TGTGCCGCGAGTCCAATGAACACTGAAGCTTTCTTT.

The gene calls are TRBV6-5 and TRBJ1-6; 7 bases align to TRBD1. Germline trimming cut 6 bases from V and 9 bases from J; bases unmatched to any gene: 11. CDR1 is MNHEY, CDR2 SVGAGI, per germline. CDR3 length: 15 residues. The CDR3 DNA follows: TGTGCCAGCAGAACCCCCGGGACAGCAACTTCACCCCTCCACTTT. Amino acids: CASRTPGTATSPLHF.

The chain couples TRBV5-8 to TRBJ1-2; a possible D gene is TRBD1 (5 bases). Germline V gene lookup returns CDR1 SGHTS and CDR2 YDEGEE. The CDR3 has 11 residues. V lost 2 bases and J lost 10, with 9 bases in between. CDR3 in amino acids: CASSFGQAYTF. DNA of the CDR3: TGTGCCAGCAGCTTCGGACAAGCCTACACCTTC.